Presented here are 10 T cell receptor beta chains from one specimen sequenced in a study of T cells in Graves' hyperthyroidism and ophthalmopathy. TCR beta CDR3 regions were amplified from RNA. First-round RT-PCR with HTBI primers amplified the TCR CDR3 region. TCRdb processed the multiplex PCR reads anew with MiXCR; each CDR3 protein has one entry. The table includes 450,000 to 700,000 distinct CDR3 sequences, roughly 50% detected once. The sample taken for sequencing was peripheral blood or thyroid tissue (not recorded which). The receptors stem from a woman aged 18-29 years with Graves' hyperthyroidism.

This clonotype came up a few times. The chain employs TRBV7-2 and TRBJ2-5; D perhaps matches TRBD2 (5 bases). CDR3 size: 15 residues. The ends were cut back, 5 bases at V and 5 bases at J, with 18 bases in the middle. Germline V gene data show CDR1 as SGHTA and CDR2 as FQGNSA. CDR3 sequence reads: CASSQDMDFGETQYF. The CDR3 bases are TGTGCCAGCAGCCAAGACATGGACTTCGGGGAGACCCAGTACTTC.

The chain joins TRBV2 to TRBJ2-5; D not resolved. Germline CDR1 SNHLY, CDR2 FYNNEI. V dropped 11 bases and J dropped 4 bases, with 14 bases sitting between them. This CDR3 is built from 12 residues. The DNA for the CDR3 is TGTGCCCTCACGTCCCTGGGAGAGACCCAGTACTTC. This sequence encodes CALTSLGETQYF.

This clonotype was observed at least ten times. In DNA, the CDR3 is TGTGCCATCAGTGAACGGCAGGGGAGCACAGATACGCAGTATTTT. Protein: CAISERQGSTDTQYF. The chain is built from TRBV10-3 and TRBJ2-3, with a weak D call TRBD1 (6 bases). The CDR3 has 15 amino acids. The V gene lost 3 bases and the J gene lost 0 bases, with 10 bases spanning the gap. Per germline, CDR1 ENHRY and CDR2 SYGVKD.

Note on this clonotype: This likely comes from a read error, as the CDR3 has no conserved phenylalanine or tryptophan at its end. The rearrangement joins TRBV20-1 to TRBJ2-6; D is unresolved. The CDR3 extends over 14 amino acids. CDR1 and CDR2 from the germline V gene are DFQATT and SNEGSKA (reference sequence). The V end was cut by 3 bases, the J end by 1 base, with 7 bases between. The CDR3 DNA reads as TGCAGTGCTAGTCCTCTTTCTGGGGCCAACGTCCTGACTCCA. Amino acid sequence: CSASPLSGANVLTP.

This chain links TRBV29-1 with TRBJ2-7, with 8 bases lining up with TRBD2. J was trimmed by 2 bases and V by 8 bases; bases with no gene match: 8. Germline V gives CDR1 SQVTM, CDR2 ANQGSEA. The CDR3 covers 13 residues. The CDR3 DNA reads TGCAGCTTGGGTAGCGGGGCCGCCTACGAGCAGTACTTC. This gives the protein CSLGSGAAYEQYF.

The CDR3 reads CASSLEYAGGYTF. DNA of the CDR3: TGTGCCAGCAGCTTAGAGTACGCGGGAGGCTACACCTTC. The rearrangement joins TRBV7-6 to TRBJ1-2, with D unresolved. With 1 base removed from V and 8 bases from J, the gap between germline ends came to 11 bases. This CDR3 spans 13 amino acids. The germline CDR1 and CDR2 sequences are SGHVS and FNYEAQ.

Turning to this clonotype: This likely comes from a read error, as the CDR3 has no conserved phenylalanine or tryptophan at its end. J is TRBJ2-4 and V is TRBV29-1, with D maybe TRBD1 (8 bases). Trimming cost V 6 bases and J 7 bases, with 13 bases left between them. Per germline, CDR1 SQVTM and CDR2 ANQGSEA. The CDR3 has 12 amino acids. In DNA form, the CDR3 reads TGCAGCGTCGACAGGGGAGGGAACATTCAGTACCTC. Residues: CSVDRGGNIQYL.

This clonotype was counted ten times or more. The J gene is TRBJ1-5, the V gene TRBV7-8, with a weak D call TRBD1 (5 bases). V gave up 5 bases and J gave up 5 bases, with 13 bases separating them. Germline CDR1 reads SGHVS; CDR2 reads FQNEAQ. This CDR3 is built from 14 residues. The CDR3 loop reads CASSLRETDQPQHF. The CDR3 DNA follows: TGTGCCAGCAGCCTCAGGGAAACGGATCAGCCCCAGCATTTT.

The chain joins TRBV29-1 to TRBJ1-2; 9 bases match TRBD1. Germline CDR1 reads SQVTM; CDR2 reads ANQGSEA. Losses at the gene ends were 8 bases for V and 7 bases for J; bases not matched to a gene: 14. This CDR3 contains 14 residues. The chain's CDR3 is CSLDFHRGLSGYTF. The DNA of the CDR3 is TGCAGCTTAGATTTTCACAGGGGGCTAAGTGGCTACACCTTC.

This clonotype showed up many times. The chain employs TRBV7-9 and TRBJ1-1, with D unresolved. The V gene's germline CDR1 is SEHNR and CDR2 FQNEAQ (reference sequence). V lost 5 bases, J lost 0 bases, and 10 bases lay in between. This CDR3 comprises 14 residues. The CDR3: CASSQLRMNTEAFF. In DNA, the CDR3 is TGTGCCAGCAGCCAGCTTAGGATGAACACTGAAGCTTTCTTT. Using reference TRBV7-9 and TRBJ1-1 for the parts outside the CDR3, the full variable domain is DTGVSQNPRHKITKRGQNVTFRCDPISEHNRLYWYRQTLGQGPEFLTYFQNEAQLEKSRLLSDRFSAERPKGSFSTLEIQRTEQGDSAMYLCASSQLRMNTEAFFGQGTRLTVV.